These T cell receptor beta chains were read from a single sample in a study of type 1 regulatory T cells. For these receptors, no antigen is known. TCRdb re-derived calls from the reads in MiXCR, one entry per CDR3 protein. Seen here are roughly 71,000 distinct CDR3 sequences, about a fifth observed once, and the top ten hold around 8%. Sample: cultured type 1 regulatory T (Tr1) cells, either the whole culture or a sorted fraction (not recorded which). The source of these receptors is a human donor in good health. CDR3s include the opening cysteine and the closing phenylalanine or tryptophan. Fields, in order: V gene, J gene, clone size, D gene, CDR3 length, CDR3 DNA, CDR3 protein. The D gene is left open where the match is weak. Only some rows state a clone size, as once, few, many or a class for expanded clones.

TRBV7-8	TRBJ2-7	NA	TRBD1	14	TGTGCCAGCAGCTTAGGAGACAGGGAAAGCGAGCAGTACTTC	CASSLGDRESEQYF
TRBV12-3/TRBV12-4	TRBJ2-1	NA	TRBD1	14	TGTGCCAGCACACGGGACAGGGACTACAATGAGCAGTTCTTC	CASTRDRDYNEQFF
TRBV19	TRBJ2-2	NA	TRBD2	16	TGTGCCAGTAGTATTGGACTAGCGGCAGGCACCGGGGAGCTGTTTTTT	CASSIGLAAGTGELFF
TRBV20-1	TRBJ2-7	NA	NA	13	TGCAGTGCGTTTTCAGGCTTAGGTTACGAGCAGTACTTC	CSAFSGLGYEQYF
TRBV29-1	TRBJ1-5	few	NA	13	TGCAGCGTGGCGAACGGGGGATTTGACCCCCAGCATTTT	CSVANGGFDPQHF
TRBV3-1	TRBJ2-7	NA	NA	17	TGTGCCAGCAGCCAGAGCCTCGGGATAGATAAACCCTACGAGCAGTACTTC	CASSQSLGIDKPYEQYF
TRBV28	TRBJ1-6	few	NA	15	TGTGCCAGCACTGCTCTCGGACGGGAAAATTCACCCCTCCACTTT	CASTALGRENSPLHF
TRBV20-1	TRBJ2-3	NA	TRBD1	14	TGCAGTGCTAGATCGGGACAGTCCACAGATACGCAGTATTTT	CSARSGQSTDTQYF
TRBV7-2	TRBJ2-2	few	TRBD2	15	TGTGCCAGCAGCCTCGCTAGCGGGAGTGTCGGGGAGCTGTTTTTT	CASSLASGSVGELFF
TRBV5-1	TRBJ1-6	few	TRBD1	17	TGCGCCAGCAGCTTGGCTCTTAGGGGGCGGCCCGATTCACCCCTCCACTTT	CASSLALRGRPDSPLHF
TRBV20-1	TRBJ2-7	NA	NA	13	TGCAGTGCTAGCACAGGGCTAACCTACGAGCAGTACTTC	CSASTGLTYEQYF
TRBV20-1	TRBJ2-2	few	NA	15	TGCAGTGCTAGAGATCCTCGCGGGACGGCCGGGGAGCTGTTTTTT	CSARDPRGTAGELFF
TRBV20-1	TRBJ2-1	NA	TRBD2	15	TGCAGTGCCGGGACTAGCCGAGGGACCTACAATGAGCAGTTCTTC	CSAGTSRGTYNEQFF
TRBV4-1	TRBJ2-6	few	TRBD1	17	TGCGCCAGCAGCCCGACCGGGACAGTCTCTGGGGCCAACGTCCTGACTTTC	CASSPTGTVSGANVLTF
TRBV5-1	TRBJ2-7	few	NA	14	TGCGCCAGCAGCTTGAGGATACCCCCCTACGAGCAGTACTTC	CASSLRIPPYEQYF
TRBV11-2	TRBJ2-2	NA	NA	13	TGTGCCAGCAGCTCTCAGAACACCGGGGAGCTGTTTTTT	CASSSQNTGELFF
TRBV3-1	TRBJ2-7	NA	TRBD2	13	TGTGCCAGCAGCAACAGAAGACTAGCGATTCCGTACTTC	CASSNRRLAIPYF
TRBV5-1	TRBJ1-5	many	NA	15	TGCGCCAGCAGCTTTAGTCCGGGAGGGAATCAGCCCCAGCATTTT	CASSFSPGGNQPQHF
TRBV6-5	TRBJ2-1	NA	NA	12	TGTGCCAGCAGGCGAGGTGACAATGAGCAGTTCTTC	CASRRGDNEQFF
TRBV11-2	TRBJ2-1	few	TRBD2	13	TGTGCCAGCAGCCAGAGCGGGGTCAATGAGCAGTTCTTC	CASSQSGVNEQFF
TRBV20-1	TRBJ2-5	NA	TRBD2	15	TGCAGTGCTCGGGACGGGCGGGAGGTTCAAGAGACCCAGTACTTC	CSARDGREVQETQYF
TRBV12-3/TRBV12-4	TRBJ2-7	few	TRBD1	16	TGTGCCAGCAGTTTAGGTGCCGGGACAGGCCTTGACGAGCAGTACTTC	CASSLGAGTGLDEQYF
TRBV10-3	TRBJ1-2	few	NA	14	TGTGCCATCACAAAACGGGAGGGGGACTATGGCTACACCTTC	CAITKREGDYGYTF
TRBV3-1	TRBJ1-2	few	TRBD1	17	TGTGCCAGCAGCCAACTATTAACAGGGGGCGCTTCTTATGGCTACACCTTC	CASSQLLTGGASYGYTF
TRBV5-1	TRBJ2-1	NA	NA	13	TGCGCCAGCACCGGGGCGGGCCTACACGAGCAGTTCTTC	CASTGAGLHEQFF
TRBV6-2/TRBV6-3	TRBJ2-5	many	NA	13	TGTGCCAGCGCCCCAGGGGCGCTCTGGACCCAGTACTTC	CASAPGALWTQYF